The 22 T cell receptor beta chains presented below share a single source sample, sequenced in a study of cytomegalovirus exposure and HLA in healthy donors. The PCR ran on 60 Vbeta and 13 Jbeta primers. Some clones are missing from TCRdb's copy, which holds only in-frame ones; the method was immunoSEQ multiplex PCR. The sample lists around 80,000 clones; 60% to 80% were seen once. Sequencing was performed on PBMCs. The receptors here all came from a female donor in good health and CMV-seronegative.

The chain employs TRBV7-9 and TRBJ2-3; the D gene is possibly TRBD2 (5 bases). V gave up 3 bases and J gave up 5 bases, with 18 bases separating them. CDR1 SEHNR and CDR2 FQNEAQ come from the germline V gene (reference sequence). The CDR3 runs to 16 residues. The CDR3 DNA follows: TGTGCCAGCAGCTTGTCACGGCTTCAGAGCGGAGATACGCAGTATTTT. Translation: CASSLSRLQSGDTQYF.

This clone has only one observation. V gene TRBV4-1 combines with J gene TRBJ2-5; TRBD1 matches 9 bases. The CDR3 consists of 16 residues. In germline, CDR1 is MGHRA, CDR2 YSYEKL. V lost 1 base to trimming and J lost 2 bases; unmatched junction nucleotides: 5. The CDR3 region is CASSQGTGDGQETQYF. Written as DNA, the CDR3 is TGCGCCAGCAGCCAAGGGACAGGGGATGGGCAAGAGACCCAGTACTTC.

This clone has more than one count but fewer than ten. A read error may produce the germline difference seen at one junction end. The chain carries TRBV6-1 and TRBJ1-5; possible D gene TRBD1, 6 bases. The germline gives CDR1 MNHNS, CDR2 SASEGT. The length of the CDR3 is 17 residues. The CDR3: CDSSENLGARSNQPQHF. For the CDR3, the DNA is TGTGACAGCAGTGAGAATCTGGGGGCGCGGAGCAATCAGCCCCAGCATTTT.

V usage is TRBV30 and J usage is TRBJ2-7, with 8 bases lining up with TRBD1. The V gene end was trimmed by 1 base and the J gene end by 5 bases; junction bases not matched to a gene: 4. The germline gives CDR1 GTSNPN, CDR2 SVGIG (reference sequence). This CDR3 has 13 amino acids. The CDR3 spells CAWSATGVNEQYF. The CDR3 coding sequence is TGTGCCTGGAGTGCGACAGGGGTCAACGAGCAGTACTTC. The whole variable domain, filled in from reference TRBV30 and TRBJ2-7, reads SQTIHQWPATLVQPVGSPLSLECTVEGTSNPNLYWYRQAAGRGLQLLFYSVGIGQISSEVPQNLSASRPQDRQFILSSKKLLLSDSGFYLCAWSATGVNEQYFGPGTRLTVT.

The chain combines TRBV11-2 with TRBJ2-5; 8 bases match TRBD1. Trimming removed 6 bases from V and 5 bases from J; junction bases left unmatched: 11. Germline assignment: CDR1 SGHAT and CDR2 FQNNGV. The CDR3 contains 15 residues. In nucleotides, the CDR3 is TGTGCCAGCAGACTCTCAACAGGGGACAGGGAGACCCAGTACTTC. This codes for CASRLSTGDRETQYF.

This chain uses TRBV4-1 with TRBJ1-5, with TRBD1 identical over 10 bases. Trimming removed 1 base from V and 7 bases from J; junction bases left unmatched: 7. The CDR3 length is 16 residues. Germline-derived CDR1 and CDR2 are MGHRA and YSYEKL. CDR3 in DNA: TGCGCCAGCAGCCAAGTCTGGGACAGGGGTATCCAGCCCCAGCATTTT. Translated, it gives CASSQVWDRGIQPQHF.

The J gene is TRBJ2-6, the V gene TRBV4-3, with 8 bases identical to TRBD2. The germline gives CDR1 LGHNA, CDR2 YSLEER. There are 18 residues in the CDR3. V lost 3 bases and J lost 4; bases outside the gene matches: 11. The CDR3 loop is CASSQGLSGGIGANVLTF. The CDR3 region has the DNA TGCGCCAGCAGCCAGGGACTAAGCGGGGGAATCGGGGCCAACGTCCTGACTTTC.

This chain links TRBV28 with TRBJ1-2; 9 nucleotides align to TRBD1. Germline CDR1 reads MDHEN; CDR2 reads SYDVKM. Trimming took 6 bases from V and 4 from J; bases not matched to a gene: 6. The CDR3 is made up of 14 amino acids. CDR3 in amino acids: CASSTRDRVYGYTF. As DNA, the CDR3 is TGTGCCAGCAGCACCCGGGACAGGGTCTATGGCTACACCTTC.

This clone was seen more than once but under ten times. The V call is TRBV15, the J call TRBJ1-5, with D unclear. CDR3 size: 14 residues. Germline loops: CDR1 LNHNV, CDR2 YYDKDF (reference sequence). V gave up 6 bases and J gave up 1 base, with 10 bases separating them. The CDR3 bases are TGTGCCACCAGTTCCCAGAAAAGCAATCAGCCCCAGCATTTT. As protein: CATSSQKSNQPQHF.

The chain is built from TRBV29-1 and TRBJ1-4; D perhaps matches TRBD1 (5 bases). V lost 6 bases and J 3 bases, leaving 14 bases between the germline ends. Germline loops: CDR1 SQVTM, CDR2 ANQGSEA. There are 14 residues in the CDR3. The CDR3 region is CSVAPGESNEKLFF. The CDR3 DNA sequence: TGCAGCGTAGCCCCGGGGGAATCTAATGAAAAACTGTTTTTT.

The sample holds a few counts of this clone. V usage is TRBV28 and J usage is TRBJ2-7, with a tentative D call TRBD1 (5 bases). In germline, CDR1 is MDHEN, CDR2 SYDVKM. The CDR3 contains 12 residues. Between the trimmed V and J ends, which lost 5 bases and 6 bases, there was a span of 11 bases. In DNA, the CDR3 is TGTGCCAGCAGTCTAGGAAGGGGCGAGCAGTACTTC. Amino acids: CASSLGRGEQYF.

CDR3 amino acids: CASSPGGGFEQFF. The DNA for the CDR3 is TGCGCCAGCAGCCCAGGTGGGGGGTTTGAGCAGTTCTTC. V is TRBV4-3 and J is TRBJ2-1; possible D gene TRBD2, 6 bases. The V and J ends lost 4 bases and 9 bases respectively, with 13 bases between them. Germline V gene lookup returns CDR1 LGHNA and CDR2 YSLEER. The length of the CDR3 is 13 residues.

The rearrangement links TRBV6-1 to TRBJ2-3; no clear D gene. Germline V gene sequence: CDR1 MNHNS, CDR2 SASEGT. The V end was cut by 0 bases, the J end by 1 base, with 8 bases between. The CDR3 spans 15 residues. The CDR3 loop reads CASSEAAVGTDTQYF. CDR3 bases: TGTGCCAGCAGTGAAGCGGCGGTAGGCACAGATACGCAGTATTTT.

The chain joins TRBV5-1 to TRBJ2-7; D may be TRBD1 (7 bases). The CDR3 runs to 13 residues. The V gene lost 3 bases and the J gene lost 5 bases, with 12 bases spanning the gap. The germline V gene has CDR1 SGHRS and CDR2 YFSETQ. The CDR3 DNA reads TGCGCCAGCAGCTCAGGGGGGTCCGACGAGCAGTACTTC. This translates into CASSSGGSDEQYF.

The chain combines TRBV29-1 with TRBJ2-5; TRBD2 agrees at 13 bases. The CDR3 totals 15 residues. In germline, CDR1 is SQVTM, CDR2 ANQGSEA. V shed 7 bases and J 2 bases; nucleotides not matched to a gene: 7. The CDR3 nucleotides read TGCAGCGCACAGACTAGCGGGGGGAATCAAGAGACCCAGTACTTC. Translating it yields CSAQTSGGNQETQYF.

The chain links TRBV18 to TRBJ2-1; D perhaps matches TRBD1 (6 bases). This CDR3 is built from 14 residues. Trimming cost V 0 bases and J 8 bases, with 11 bases left between them. The germline V gene encodes CDR1 KGHSH and CDR2 LQKENI. DNA of the CDR3: TGTGCCAGCTCACCACCGCAGGGGCAAGATGAGCAGTTCTTC. Its translation: CASSPPQGQDEQFF.

As concerns this clone: Germline is not matched at one junction end, which may reflect a read error. This chain joins TRBV7-7 and TRBJ2-2, with TRBD2 matching over 7 bases. CDR1 and CDR2 from the germline V gene are SSHAT and FNYEAQ (reference sequence). There are 19 residues in the CDR3. CDR3 in amino acids: CASSLGGRVSGKNTGELFF. CDR3 DNA: TGTGCTAGCAGCTTAGGAGGTCGGGTGAGCGGGAAGAACACCGGGGAGCTGTTTTTT.

The chain has TRBV5-6 and TRBJ1-4, with D unresolved. CDR1 and CDR2 from the germline V gene are SGHDT and YYEEEE. The CDR3 sequence is 15 residues long. Trimming shortened V by 2 bases and J by 6 bases, and 14 bases separated the two germline ends. The CDR3, as DNA: TGTGCCAGCAGCTTAATTGGAGGAGCGGATGAAAAACTGTTTTTT. The encoded protein is CASSLIGGADEKLFF.

V usage is TRBV7-9 and J usage is TRBJ1-4; 8 bases agree with TRBD1. The junction had 10 bases not matched to a gene; V was cut back by 6 bases and J by 7 bases. The V gene's germline CDR1 is SEHNR and CDR2 FQNEAQ (reference sequence). There are 15 residues in the CDR3. DNA of the CDR3: TGTGCCAGCAGACCCGGACAGGGACGGGGTGAAAAACTGTTTTTT. Amino acid sequence: CASRPGQGRGEKLFF.

The CDR3 DNA follows: TGTGCCTGGAGTACAGAAGCTAGCACAGATACGCAGTATTTT. Protein: CAWSTEASTDTQYF. The chain uses TRBV30 and TRBJ2-3; D unresolved. Germline lookup yields CDR1 GTSNPN and CDR2 SVGIG (reference sequence). Trimming stripped 2 bases from V and 0 bases from J, with 9 bases between. The CDR3 length is 14 residues.

This chain uses TRBV6-5 with TRBJ2-3, with TRBD2 identical over 9 bases. The germline V gene encodes CDR1 MNHEY and CDR2 SVGAGI. This CDR3 comprises 13 residues. The trim removed 10 bases at V and 10 bases at J, leaving 12 bases unmatched. The CDR3 protein is CATQTSGLGSQYF. As DNA, the CDR3 is TGTGCCACCCAGACTAGCGGTCTTGGCTCGCAGTATTTT.

The chain uses TRBV5-6 and TRBJ2-1; D gene unclear. There are 11 residues in the CDR3. The germline V and J ends were trimmed by 0 bases and 10 bases, with 5 bases remaining between them. Germline loops: CDR1 SGHDT, CDR2 YYEEEE. CDR3 in DNA: TGTGCCAGCAGCTTGGACCAGGAGCAGTTCTTC. It encodes CASSLDQEQFF. The full variable domain, rest sourced from reference TRBV5-6 and TRBJ2-1, is DAGVTQSPTHLIKTRGQQVTLRCSPKSGHDTVSWYQQALGQGPQFIFQYYEEEERQRGNFPDRFSGHQFPNYSSELNVNALLLGDSALYLCASSLDQEQFFGPGTRLTVL.